A few counts support the clone carrying this T cell receptor beta chain. The CDR3 runs 15 residues. V shed 0 bases and J 3 bases; nucleotides not matched to a gene: 1. CDR1 is KGHSH, CDR2 LQKENI, per germline. TCRdb recomputed calls from the RACE reads with MiXCR, one row per CDR3 protein. This sample yields 74,000 or so distinct CDR3 sequences, of which 12% are seen a single time; 3.5% belongs to the top ten. This sample stems from a study of human T cells and chemical hapten exposure. This sample's time point: patch test 1, 2 weeks after DPC sensitization. This sample's treatment: therapeutic diphenylcyclopropenone sensitization with weekly scalp DPC.

The sample was whole blood, taken in connection with sensitization to the hapten diphenylcyclopropenone (DPC). This rearrangement joins TRBV18 to TRBJ2-3; 9 nucleotides match TRBD2. The receptor was derived from a woman aged 55-75 years with alopecia areata. Some clones in this sample may be carry-over from other donors' samples. CDR3 coding DNA: TGTGCCAGCTCACCACCCCTAGCGGGGACAGATACGCAGTATTTT. Protein sequence: CASSPPLAGTDTQYF.